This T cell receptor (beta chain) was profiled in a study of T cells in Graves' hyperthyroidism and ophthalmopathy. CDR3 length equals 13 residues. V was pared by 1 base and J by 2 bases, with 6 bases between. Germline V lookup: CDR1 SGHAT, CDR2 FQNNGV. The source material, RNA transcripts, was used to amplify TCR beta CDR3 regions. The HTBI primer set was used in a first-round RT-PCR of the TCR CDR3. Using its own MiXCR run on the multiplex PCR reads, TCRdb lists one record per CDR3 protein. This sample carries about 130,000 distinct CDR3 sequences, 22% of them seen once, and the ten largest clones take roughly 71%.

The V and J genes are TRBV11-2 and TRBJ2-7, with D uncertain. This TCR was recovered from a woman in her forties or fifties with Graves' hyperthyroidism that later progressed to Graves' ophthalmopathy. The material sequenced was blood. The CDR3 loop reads CASSLADTYEQYF. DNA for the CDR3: TGTGCCAGCAGCTTAGCGGATACCTACGAGCAGTACTTC.